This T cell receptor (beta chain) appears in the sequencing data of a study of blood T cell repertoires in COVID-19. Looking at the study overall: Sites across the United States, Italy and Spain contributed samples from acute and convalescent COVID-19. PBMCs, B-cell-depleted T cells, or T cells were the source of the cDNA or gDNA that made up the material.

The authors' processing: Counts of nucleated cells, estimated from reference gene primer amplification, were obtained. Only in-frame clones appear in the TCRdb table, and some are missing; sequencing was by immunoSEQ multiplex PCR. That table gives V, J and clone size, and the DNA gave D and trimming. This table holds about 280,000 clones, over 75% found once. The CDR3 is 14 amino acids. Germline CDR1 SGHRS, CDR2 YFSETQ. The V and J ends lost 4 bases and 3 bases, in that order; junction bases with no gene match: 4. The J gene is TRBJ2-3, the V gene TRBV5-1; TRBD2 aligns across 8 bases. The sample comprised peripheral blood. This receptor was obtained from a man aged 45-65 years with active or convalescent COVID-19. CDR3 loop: CASSRQRETDTQYF. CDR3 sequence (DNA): TGCGCCAGCAGCCGACAGCGGGAGACAGATACGCAGTATTTT.